These T cell receptor beta chains were read from a single sample in a study of T cell responses to AZD1222 COVID-19 vaccine. Libraries were prepared by immunoSEQ multiplex PCR; TCRdb keeps only in-frame clonotypes and omits some of them. The sample includes approximately 140,000 clones, about 92% of them seen just once. This sample comprised peripheral blood, obtained on day 0 of AZD1222 vaccination. The receptors here all came from an adult in good health. Each CDR3 is given with its conserved first and last residue. D genes are given only for firm matches. A clone size is listed for some rows: how often the clone was seen (once, few, many), or a class if it is expanded.

clone size,V gene,D gene,J gene,CDR3 protein,CDR3 DNA
NA,TRBV3-1/TRBV3-2,NA,TRBJ1-5,CASSQAFSNQPQHF,TGTGCCAGCAGCCAAGCTTTTAGCAATCAGCCCCAGCATTTT
NA,TRBV4-1,TRBD2,TRBJ2-7,CASSQAAGSGYEQYF,TGCGCCAGCAGCCAAGCAGCGGGGAGTGGTTACGAGCAGTACTTC
NA,TRBV5-4,TRBD2,TRBJ2-1,CASSPGTTRWNEQFF,TGTGCCAGCAGCCCCGGGACTACTCGCTGGAATGAGCAGTTCTTC
NA,TRBV4-3,NA,TRBJ2-3,CASSQEGRVGDTQYF,TGCGCCAGCAGCCAAGAGGGGCGGGTCGGAGATACGCAGTATTTT
once,TRBV29-1,NA,TRBJ2-7,CSVARSASSYEQYF,TGCAGCGTGGCTAGGTCAGCTAGCTCCTACGAGCAGTACTTC
NA,TRBV28,NA,TRBJ1-2,CASSALGGGDYGYTF,TGTGCCAGCAGTGCCTTGGGGGGTGGGGACTATGGCTACACCTTC
NA,TRBV18,TRBD2,TRBJ2-1,CASSPSGGTYNEQFF,TGTGCCAGCTCACCGAGCGGGGGCACCTACAATGAGCAGTTCTTC
NA,TRBV2,NA,TRBJ1-1,CASRGGTEAFF,TGTGCCAGCAGAGGGGGGACTGAAGCTTTCTTT
NA,TRBV7-9,TRBD1,TRBJ2-2,CASSFPDRENTGELFF,TGTGCCAGCAGCTTCCCGGACAGGGAGAACACCGGGGAGCTGTTTTTT
once,TRBV5-4,NA,TRBJ1-1,CASSQDSRLNTEAFF,TGTGCCAGCAGCCAGGACAGCCGTTTGAACACTGAAGCTTTCTTT
NA,TRBV5-1,TRBD1,TRBJ2-3,CASSNGQGISTDTQYF,TGCGCCAGCAGCAACGGACAGGGTATTAGCACAGATACGCAGTATTTT
NA,TRBV4-2,TRBD2,TRBJ2-3,CASSTGLAGDVDTQYF,TGTGCCAGCAGCACAGGACTAGCGGGAGATGTAGATACGCAGTATTTT
NA,TRBV15,NA,TRBJ2-3,CATSRDFLRTIHTQYF,TGTGCCACCAGCAGAGATTTCCTTCGGACAATCCATACGCAGTATTTT
NA,TRBV9,NA,TRBJ1-1,CASSVKYGDAEAFF,TGTGCCAGCAGCGTAAAATACGGGGATGCTGAAGCTTTCTTT
NA,TRBV19,NA,TRBJ2-3,CASSIPSEAGTDTQYF,TGTGCCAGTAGTATACCCTCCGAGGCTGGCACAGATACGCAGTATTTT
NA,TRBV7-9,NA,TRBJ2-1,CASSSRASILRQEQFF,TGTGCCAGCAGCTCGAGGGCCAGCATCCTTCGGCAGGAGCAGTTCTTC
NA,TRBV6-5,TRBD1,TRBJ1-5,CASSNSQGGNQPQHF,TGTGCCAGCAGTAATTCACAGGGGGGAAATCAGCCCCAGCATTTT
once,TRBV5-1,NA,TRBJ2-2,CASSLAGTPYTGELFF,TGCGCCAGCAGCTTGGCGGGGACACCCTACACCGGGGAGCTGTTTTTT
NA,TRBV7-9,NA,TRBJ2-3,CASSLVLAEDTDTQYF,TGTGCCAGCAGCTTAGTTTTGGCAGAAGACACAGATACGCAGTATTTT
NA,TRBV18,NA,TRBJ1-2,CASSPKSWGVSGYTF,TGTGCCAGCTCACCCAAATCGTGGGGAGTATCTGGCTACACCTTC
NA,TRBV5-1,NA,TRBJ1-2,CASSLPSLREVYGYTF,TGCGCCAGCAGCTTACCAAGCCTCCGCGAAGTCTATGGCTACACCTTC
NA,TRBV18,NA,TRBJ1-1,CASSPGSGAFF,TGTGCCAGCTCACCAGGGAGCGGAGCTTTCTTT
NA,TRBV5-1,TRBD2,TRBJ2-3,CASSPVSGAITDTQYF,TGCGCCAGCAGCCCGGTTAGCGGGGCCATCACAGATACGCAGTATTTT
NA,TRBV11-3,TRBD1,TRBJ1-2,CASSPGQRGYTF,TGTGCCAGCAGCCCGGGACAGCGCGGCTACACCTTC
NA,TRBV15,NA,TRBJ1-5,CATSRDVNLDANQPQHF,TGTGCCACCAGCAGAGATGTAAACCTCGACGCCAATCAGCCCCAGCATTTT
NA,TRBV19,TRBD2,TRBJ2-7,CASSSSGLGRGEQYF,TGTGCCAGTAGTTCCTCGGGACTAGGGCGTGGAGAGCAGTACTTC
NA,TRBV6-1,TRBD1,TRBJ2-3,CASSDLPGQGAADTQYF,TGTGCCAGCAGTGACCTACCGGGACAGGGGGCGGCAGATACGCAGTATTTT
few,TRBV28,TRBD1,TRBJ1-2,CASGDRIYGYTF,TGTGCCAGCGGGGACAGAATCTATGGCTACACCTTC
NA,TRBV2,TRBD2,TRBJ2-1,CASSVPIRPTSGSYNEQFF,TGTGCCAGCAGTGTCCCGATCCGTCCGACTAGCGGGAGTTACAATGAGCAGTTCTTC
NA,TRBV7-9,TRBD2,TRBJ2-1,CASSPPGLAGYNEQFF,TGTGCCAGCAGCCCCCCGGGACTAGCGGGTTACAATGAGCAGTTCTTC
NA,TRBV9,NA,TRBJ2-5,CASSVSIRETQYF,TGTGCCAGCAGCGTATCAATACGGGAGACCCAGTACTTC
NA,TRBV6-5,TRBD1,TRBJ1-4,CASSLQGAGNEKLFF,TGTGCCAGCAGTTTGCAGGGGGCGGGTAATGAAAAACTGTTTTTT
NA,TRBV6-5,TRBD2,TRBJ2-1,CASSLAGGFLNEQFF,TGTGCCAGCAGCCTAGCGGGGGGATTTCTCAATGAGCAGTTCTTC
NA,TRBV18,NA,TRBJ1-2,CASSPGGGRRNYGYTF,TGTGCCAGCTCACCCGGAGGGGGGAGGCGTAACTATGGCTACACCTTC
NA,TRBV23-1,NA,TRBJ2-7,CASNRKSYSYEQYF,TGCGCCAGCAACAGGAAGTCCTACTCCTACGAGCAGTACTTC
NA,TRBV7-3,NA,TRBJ1-1,CASSLDANTEAFF,TGTGCCAGCAGCTTAGACGCGAACACTGAAGCTTTCTTT
NA,TRBV5-4,NA,TRBJ1-2,CASSSRDPNYGYTF,TGTGCCAGCAGCTCCCGGGACCCTAACTATGGCTACACCTTC
once,TRBV9,NA,TRBJ1-2,CASSVPRGYTF,TGTGCCAGCAGCGTACCCAGAGGCTACACCTTC
NA,TRBV5-6,TRBD1,TRBJ1-2,CASSLQGASHGYTF,TGTGCCAGCAGCTTGCAGGGGGCGTCTCATGGCTACACCTTC